The TCR beta chain under discussion was sequenced for a study of blood T cell repertoires in COVID-19. As originally analysed: Amplification of reference gene primers was used by the study to estimate nucleated cell counts. Assay: immunoSEQ multiplex PCR; the TCRdb copy retains only in-frame clones and omits some. From that table come the V and J calls and clone size; the DNA was used to work out D and trimming. This sample has 150,000 to 200,000 clones, with roughly 88% found just once. This CDR3 region has 14 residues. The germline V gene encodes CDR1 MNHEY and CDR2 SVGAGI. The V segment lost 7 bases and the J segment 3 bases; nucleotides outside the gene matches: 1.

The TCR was taken from a man aged 65 to 79 who had been exposed to COVID-19. The chain joins TRBV6-5 to TRBJ1-5, with 12 bases that match TRBD1. Sequencing was carried out using PBMCs or T cells enriched from blood (not recorded which). Here the CDR3 reads CASTGQGANQPQHF. The CDR3 nucleotides are TGTGCCAGCACGGGACAGGGGGCCAATCAGCCCCAGCATTTT.